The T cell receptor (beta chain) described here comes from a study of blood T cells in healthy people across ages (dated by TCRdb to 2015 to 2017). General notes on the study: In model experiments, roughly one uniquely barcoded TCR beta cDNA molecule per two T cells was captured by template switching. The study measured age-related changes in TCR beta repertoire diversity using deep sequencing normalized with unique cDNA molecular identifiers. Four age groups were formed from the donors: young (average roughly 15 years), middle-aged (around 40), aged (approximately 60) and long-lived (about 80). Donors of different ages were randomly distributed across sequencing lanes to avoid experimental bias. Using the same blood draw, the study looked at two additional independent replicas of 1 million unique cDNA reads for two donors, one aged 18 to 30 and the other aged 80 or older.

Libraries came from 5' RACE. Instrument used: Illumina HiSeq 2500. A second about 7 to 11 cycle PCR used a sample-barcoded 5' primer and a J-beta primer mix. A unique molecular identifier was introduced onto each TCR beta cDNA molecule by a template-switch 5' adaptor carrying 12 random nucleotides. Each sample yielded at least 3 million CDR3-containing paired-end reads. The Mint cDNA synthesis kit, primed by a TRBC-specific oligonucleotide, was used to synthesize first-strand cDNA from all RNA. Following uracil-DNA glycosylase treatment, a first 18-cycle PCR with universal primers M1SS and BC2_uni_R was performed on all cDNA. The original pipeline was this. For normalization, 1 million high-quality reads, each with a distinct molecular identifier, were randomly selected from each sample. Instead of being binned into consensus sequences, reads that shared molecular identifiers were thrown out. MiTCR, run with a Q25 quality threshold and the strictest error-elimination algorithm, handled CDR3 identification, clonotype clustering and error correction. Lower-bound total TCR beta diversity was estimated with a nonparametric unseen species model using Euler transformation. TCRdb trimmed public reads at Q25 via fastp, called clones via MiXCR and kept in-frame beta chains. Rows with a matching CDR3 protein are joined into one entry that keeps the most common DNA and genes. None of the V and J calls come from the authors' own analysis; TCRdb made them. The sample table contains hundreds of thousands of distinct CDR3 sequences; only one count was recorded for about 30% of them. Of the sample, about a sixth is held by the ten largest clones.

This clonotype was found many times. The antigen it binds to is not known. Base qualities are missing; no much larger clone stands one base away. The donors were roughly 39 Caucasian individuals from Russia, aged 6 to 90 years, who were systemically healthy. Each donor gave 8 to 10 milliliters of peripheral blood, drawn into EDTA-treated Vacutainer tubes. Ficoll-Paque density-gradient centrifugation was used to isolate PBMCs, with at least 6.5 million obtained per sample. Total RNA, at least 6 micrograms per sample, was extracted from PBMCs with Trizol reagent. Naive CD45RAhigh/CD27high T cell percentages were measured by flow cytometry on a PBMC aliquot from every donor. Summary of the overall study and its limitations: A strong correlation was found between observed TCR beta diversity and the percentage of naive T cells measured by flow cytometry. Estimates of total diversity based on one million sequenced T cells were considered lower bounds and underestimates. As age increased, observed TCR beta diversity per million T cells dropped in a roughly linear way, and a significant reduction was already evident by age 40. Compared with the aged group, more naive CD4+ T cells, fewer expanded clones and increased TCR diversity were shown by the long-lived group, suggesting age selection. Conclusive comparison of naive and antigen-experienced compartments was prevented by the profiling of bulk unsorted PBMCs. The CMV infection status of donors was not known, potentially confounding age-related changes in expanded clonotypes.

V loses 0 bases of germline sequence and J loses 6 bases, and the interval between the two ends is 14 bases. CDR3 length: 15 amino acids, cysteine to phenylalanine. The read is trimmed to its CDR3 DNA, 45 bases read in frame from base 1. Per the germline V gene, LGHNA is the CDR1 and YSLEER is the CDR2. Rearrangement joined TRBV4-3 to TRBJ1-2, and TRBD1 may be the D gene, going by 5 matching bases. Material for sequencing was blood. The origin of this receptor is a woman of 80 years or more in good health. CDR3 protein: CASSQDGSRGHGYTF. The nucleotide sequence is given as TGCGCCAGCAGCCAAGATGGGTCGAGGGGACATGGCTACACCTTC.